The text below deals with one T cell receptor beta chain. These data are taken from a study of OX40 agonist ivuxolimab in advanced cancers. Measured with immunoSEQ multiplex PCR; TCRdb has only the in-frame clones, and not every one. The sample comprises 60,000 to 65,000 clones, roughly four fifths of which are singletons, and approximately 9.8% rests with the top ten. The CDR3 is 15 amino acids. Trimming took 1 base from V and 4 from J, leaving 10 bases between them. Looked up from germline, CDR1 is LNHDA and CDR2 is SQIVND (reference sequence). The material was CD4+ or CD8+ T cells sorted from blood, obtained in a trial of the OX40 agonist ivuxolimab. The chain joins TRBV19 to TRBJ2-2; D gene ambiguous. The TCR comes from an adult with an advanced solid tumor such as melanoma, head and neck, liver or kidney cancer. CDR3 coding DNA: TGTGCCAGTAGTATAGCTGGGGTGGGCACCGGGGAGCTGTTTTTT. Translating gives CASSIAGVGTGELFF.